These 20 T cell receptor beta chains were all obtained from the same sample, sequenced in a study of blood T cell repertoires in COVID-19. TCRdb's table, derived via immunoSEQ multiplex PCR, lists solely in-frame clones and lacks some. The sample lists around 110,000 clones, about nine tenths occurring once. The sequenced sample was peripheral blood. All receptors derive from a man aged 40-55 years with acute or convalescent COVID-19.

The gene calls are TRBV3-1 (or the pseudogene TRBV3-2) and TRBJ1-2, with a tentative D call TRBD1 (5 bases). Per the germline V gene, CDR1 is LGHDT and CDR2 is YNNKEL (reference sequence). V lost 4 bases and J 4 bases, leaving 13 bases between the germline ends. The CDR3 consists of 14 residues. The CDR3: CASSPLGEVYGYTF. The CDR3 bases are TGTGCCAGCAGCCCTCTGGGGGAGGTCTATGGCTACACCTTC.

J is TRBJ2-2 and V is TRBV9; 14 bases are shared with TRBD2. Per the germline V gene, CDR1 is SGDLS and CDR2 is YYNGEE. The CDR3 has 17 amino acids. Trimming cost V 3 bases and J 5 bases; bases outside gene matches: 6. The CDR3 nucleotides are TGTGCCAGCAGCGCGACTAGCGGGGGGGCTAGGACCGGGGAGCTGTTTTTT. Protein sequence: CASSATSGGARTGELFF. Using reference TRBV9 and TRBJ2-2 for the parts outside the CDR3, the full variable domain is DSGVTQTPKHLITATGQRVTLRCSPRSGDLSVYWYQQSLDQGLQFLIQYYNGEERAKGNILERFSAQQFPDLHSELNLSSLELGDSALYFCASSATSGGARTGELFFGEGSRLTVL.

This chain uses TRBV18 with TRBJ1-2, with D hard to call. Per the germline V gene, CDR1 is KGHSH and CDR2 is LQKENI. The CDR3 length is 14 residues. V lost 0 bases and J 3 bases, leaving 8 bases between the germline ends. CDR3 bases: TGTGCCAGCTCACCACCATCGCAGGACTATGGCTACACCTTC. It codes for CASSPPSQDYGYTF.

This rearrangement joins TRBV7-8 to TRBJ2-3; 10 bases align to TRBD2. The CDR3 runs 14 residues. Germline lookup yields CDR1 SGHVS and CDR2 FQNEAQ. The V gene end was trimmed by 3 bases and the J gene end by 4 bases; junction bases not matched to a gene: 1. CDR3 amino acids: CASSFGLAADTQYF. The CDR3, as DNA: TGTGCCAGCAGCTTCGGACTAGCGGCAGATACGCAGTATTTT.

V and J are TRBV7-9 and TRBJ1-2; TRBD1 is a possible D gene (5 bases). Germline V gene data show CDR1 as SEHNR and CDR2 as FQNEAQ (reference sequence). This CDR3 spans 13 amino acids. The V end was cut by 5 bases, the J end by 6 bases, with 13 bases between. This CDR3 reads CASSPAGLNGYTF. The CDR3 DNA reads TGTGCCAGCAGCCCGGCAGGGCTTAATGGCTACACCTTC.

This chain connects TRBV7-9 to TRBJ1-5; D remains unclear. This CDR3 is 15 amino acids long. Germline V gene data show CDR1 as SEHNR and CDR2 as FQNEAQ (reference sequence). V was pared by 0 bases and J by 7 bases, with 13 bases between. CDR3 coding DNA: TGTGCCAGCAGCTTAGCGGGTGTGGGGAGCCAGCCCCAGCATTTT. This encodes CASSLAGVGSQPQHF.

The chain has TRBV27 and TRBJ2-7; a possible D gene is TRBD2 (6 bases). The germline V gene has CDR1 MNHEY and CDR2 SMNVEV (reference sequence). Trimming removed 2 bases at V and 3 bases at J, with 14 bases between. The CDR3 sequence is 15 residues long. The CDR3: CASSLQGGKIYEQYF. In nucleotides, the CDR3 is TGTGCCAGCAGTTTACAGGGAGGTAAGATCTACGAGCAGTACTTC.

The chain combines TRBV9 with TRBJ2-5, with 7 bases that match TRBD2. Germline-derived CDR1 and CDR2 are SGDLS and YYNGEE. Trimming took 0 bases from V and 1 from J; bases not matched to a gene: 3. There are 15 residues in the CDR3. This chain's CDR3 is CASSVGWGGQETQYF. CDR3 DNA sequence: TGTGCCAGCAGCGTAGGGTGGGGGGGCCAAGAGACCCAGTACTTC.

The rearrangement joins TRBV19 to TRBJ1-1, with D unresolved. The germline V gene encodes CDR1 LNHDA and CDR2 SQIVND (reference sequence). V was shortened by 2 bases and J by 1 base, with 8 bases between the two germline ends. The CDR3 consists of 14 residues. Written as DNA, the CDR3 is TGTGCCAGTAGTATATACCGAGGGAACACTGAAGCTTTCTTT. It codes for CASSIYRGNTEAFF.

This clone appeared once. This chain uses TRBV11-2 with TRBJ2-1; D might be TRBD2 (5 bases). Germline CDR1 is SGHAT and CDR2 is FQNNGV. Deletions cut 7 bases from V and 5 bases from J, with 12 bases between. The CDR3 spans 13 residues. The CDR3 bases are TGTGCCAGCAACAATGGGAGACACAATGAGCAGTTCTTC. It translates to CASNNGRHNEQFF. The full variable domain, with the rest looked up from reference TRBV11-2 and TRBJ2-1, is EAGVAQSPRYKIIEKRQSVAFWCNPISGHATLYWYQQILGQGPKLLIQFQNNGVVDDSQLPKDRFSAERLKGVDSTLKIQPAKLEDSAVYLCASNNGRHNEQFFGPGTRLTVL.

This chain connects TRBV5-4 to TRBJ1-2; a weak D match, TRBD1 (6 bases). The germline V gene has CDR1 SGHNT and CDR2 YYREEE (reference sequence). This CDR3 is built from 13 residues. The V gene lost 4 bases and the J gene lost 4 bases, with 11 bases spanning the gap. CDR3 DNA sequence: TGTGCCAGCAGCCCCCGGGACACCTATGGCTACACCTTC. Translating gives CASSPRDTYGYTF.

The chain couples TRBV15 to TRBJ1-4, with D perhaps matching TRBD1 (6 bases). The CDR3 is made up of 16 amino acids. Germline assignment: CDR1 LNHNV and CDR2 YYDKDF (reference sequence). Deletions cut 0 bases from V and 6 bases from J, with 14 bases between. The CDR3 nucleotides are TGTGCCACCAGCAGAGATCCCCGGACAGAACATGAAAAACTGTTTTTT. This gives the protein CATSRDPRTEHEKLFF. Complete variable domain (other parts from reference TRBV15 and TRBJ1-4): DAMVIQNPRYQVTQFGKPVTLSCSQTLNHNVMYWYQQKSSQAPKLLFHYYDKDFNNEADTPDNFQSRRPNTSFCFLDIRSPGLGDTAMYLCATSRDPRTEHEKLFFGSGTQLSVL.

The rearrangement links TRBV29-1 to TRBJ2-2; 16 bases are a match to TRBD2. Germline lookup yields CDR1 SQVTM and CDR2 ANQGSEA. The CDR3 covers 19 residues. The trim removed 6 bases at V and 2 bases at J, leaving 12 bases unmatched. CDR3 residues: CSVQRRGTSGGANTGELFF. The CDR3 DNA sequence: TGCAGCGTCCAACGAAGAGGGACTAGCGGGGGGGCAAACACCGGGGAGCTGTTTTTT.

The table lists this clone with many counts. The chain recombines TRBV11-1 with TRBJ1-1, with D perhaps matching TRBD1 (5 bases). V was clipped by 1 base and J by 1 base, with 10 bases between them. The CDR3 is 15 amino acids. The germline V gene encodes CDR1 SGHAT and CDR2 FQDESV (reference sequence). In DNA form, the CDR3 reads TGTGCCAGCAGCTTAGGGAGACAGAAGAACACTGAAGCTTTCTTT. It is translated as CASSLGRQKNTEAFF.

The rearrangement uses TRBV30 and TRBJ2-3, with 16 positions matching TRBD2. Germline CDR1 reads GTSNPN; CDR2 reads SVGIG (reference sequence). This CDR3 spans 20 amino acids. The V and J ends lost 2 bases and 3 bases, in that order; junction bases with no gene match: 14. CDR3 loop: CAWSPKGLAGGLMGTDTQYF. The CDR3 DNA follows: TGTGCCTGGAGTCCGAAGGGACTAGCGGGAGGGCTTATGGGGACAGATACGCAGTATTTT.

The rearrangement links TRBV19 to TRBJ2-2; 9 bases map to TRBD1. After removal of 4 bases from V and 2 bases from J, the junction contained 2 bases not matched to a gene. The CDR3 covers 15 residues. The germline gives CDR1 LNHDA, CDR2 SQIVND (reference sequence). The CDR3, as DNA: TGTGCCAGTAGTAAGGACAGGGGTAACACCGGGGAGCTGTTTTTT. This gives the protein CASSKDRGNTGELFF.

This clone turned up a few times. This chain links TRBV11-2 with TRBJ2-7; 8 bases fit TRBD2. Germline loops: CDR1 SGHAT, CDR2 FQNNGV. After removal of 1 base from V and 1 base from J, the junction contained 6 bases not matched to a gene. The CDR3 loop spans 16 amino acids. DNA for the CDR3: TGTGCCAGCAGCTTAGGGCGGACTAGCCAGTCCTACGAGCAGTACTTC. Its translation: CASSLGRTSQSYEQYF.

The chain employs TRBV6-5 and TRBJ1-2, with a weak D call TRBD1 (6 bases). Germline CDR1 and CDR2: MNHEY and SVGAGI. CDR3 size: 14 residues. Trimming took off 2 bases at V and 6 bases at J, with 13 bases between the two ends. The CDR3 DNA follows: TGTGCCAGCAGTTACGGGAGAGGGGGTGATGGCTACACCTTC. Translating it yields CASSYGRGGDGYTF.

This clone has just a few counts. CDR3 loop: CASSPRTGLSSYNEQFF. The CDR3 nucleotides are TGTGCCAGCAGCCCTCGGACAGGATTAAGCTCCTACAATGAGCAGTTCTTC. The genes are TRBV13 and TRBJ2-1; 7 bases map to TRBD1. CDR3 length: 17 amino acids. The J segment lost 0 bases and the V segment lost 5 bases, leaving 10 bases of the junction unmatched. The germline CDR1 and CDR2 sequences are PRHDT and FYEKMQ (reference sequence). The whole variable domain, remainder taken from reference TRBV13 and TRBJ2-1, is AAGVIQSPRHLIKEKRETATLKCYPIPRHDTVYWYQQGPGQDPQFLISFYEKMQSDKGSIPDRFSAQQFSDYHSELNMSSLELGDSALYFCASSPRTGLSSYNEQFFGPGTRLTVL.

This clone was recorded once. The CDR3 spells CAWSVGPTTNQPQHF. CDR3 in DNA: TGTGCCTGGAGTGTTGGTCCTACCACCAATCAGCCCCAGCATTTT. V and J are TRBV30 and TRBJ1-5; D gene uncertain. Germline V gene data show CDR1 as GTSNPN and CDR2 as SVGIG (reference sequence). V gave up 0 bases and J gave up 3 bases, with 12 bases separating them. The CDR3 is made up of 15 amino acids.